This T cell receptor (beta chain) was found in a study of early T cells in non-severe SARS-CoV-2 infection. Study as a whole: Sequencing of unsorted whole blood was done on bulk RNA, leaving chains unpaired.

Individual cDNA molecules received unique molecular identifiers. TCRdb re-derived calls from the 5' RACE reads in MiXCR, one entry per CDR3 protein. The table includes about 32,000 distinct CDR3 sequences, about 3.8% detected once. V dropped 0 bases and J dropped 3 bases, with 15 bases sitting between them. Germline V gives CDR1 SGHDT, CDR2 YYEEEE. The CDR3 is 17 amino acids. This clonotype was seen a few times. Its antigen is not known. Overall study findings and caveats: Database matching using VDJdb favored anti-spike CD8 responses, with private and CD4 specificities left missing.

The TCR sequence derives from an adult who was a healthcare worker with PCR-confirmed SARS-CoV-2 infection or an uninfected control (not recorded which). Source material: whole blood. The V gene is TRBV5-6, the J gene TRBJ1-4; D not certain. The CDR3 DNA reads as TGTGCCAGCAGCTTGGGGGCAGGAATTTCAGCTAATGAAAAACTGTTTTTT. Protein sequence: CASSLGAGISANEKLFF.